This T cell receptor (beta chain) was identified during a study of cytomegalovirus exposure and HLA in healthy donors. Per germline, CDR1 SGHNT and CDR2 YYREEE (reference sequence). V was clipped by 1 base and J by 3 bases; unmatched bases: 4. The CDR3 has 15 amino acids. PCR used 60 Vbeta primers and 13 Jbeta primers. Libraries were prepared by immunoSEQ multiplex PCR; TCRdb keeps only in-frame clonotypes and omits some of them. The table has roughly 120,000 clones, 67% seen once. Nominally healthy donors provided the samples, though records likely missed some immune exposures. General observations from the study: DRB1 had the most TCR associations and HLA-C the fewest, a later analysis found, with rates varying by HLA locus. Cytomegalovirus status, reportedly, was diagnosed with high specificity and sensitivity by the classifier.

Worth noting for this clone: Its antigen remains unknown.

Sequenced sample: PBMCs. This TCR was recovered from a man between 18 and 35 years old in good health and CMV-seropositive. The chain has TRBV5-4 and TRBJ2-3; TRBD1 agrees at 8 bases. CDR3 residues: CASSLTGGGTDTQYF. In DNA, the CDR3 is TGTGCCAGCAGCTTGACAGGGGGTGGGACAGATACGCAGTATTTT.